This T cell receptor (beta chain) stems from a study of blood T cell repertoires in COVID-19. Study overall: Nucleic acid was either cDNA or gDNA, and it came from T cells, B-cell-depleted T cells, or PBMCs.

The CDR3 has 11 amino acids. Between the trimmed V and J ends, which lost 8 bases and 9 bases, there was a span of 14 bases. Assay: immunoSEQ multiplex PCR; the TCRdb copy retains only in-frame clones and omits some. The profile shows under 250,000 clones, around four fifths of them singletons. This TCR derives from a woman between 65 and 79 years old with COVID-19, enrolled during active disease. Sequenced material: peripheral blood. The chain is built from TRBV6-7 and TRBJ2-7; D is unresolved. TRBV6-7 is sorted into the ORF group, with uncertain function. CDR3 in amino acids: CASPPLVGQYF. The CDR3 DNA reads as TGTGCCAGCCCCCCCTTAGTCGGGCAGTACTTC.